The source of this T cell receptor (beta chain) is a study of blood T cell repertoires in COVID-19. Turning to the study itself: The samples span acute and convalescent COVID-19 from the United States, Italy and Spain. The cDNA or gDNA used as material had been derived from T cells, B-cell-depleted T cells, or PBMCs.

V was clipped by 1 base and J by 7 bases, with 14 bases between them. The CDR3 is 15 residues long. The germline V gene encodes CDR1 LGHNA and CDR2 YNFKEQ. In the authors' workflow: Cell counts per sample came from amplifying reference gene primers. TCRdb's copy holds only in-frame clones and misses some; the assay was immunoSEQ multiplex PCR. D and trimming come from the DNA, and the V and J calls and clone size come from that table. The sample contains over 70,000 clones, approximately 88% of which appear only once. The TCR originated in a man of 80 years or more with acute or convalescent COVID-19. V and J are TRBV4-2 and TRBJ2-1, with D hard to call. Material: peripheral blood. DNA for the CDR3: TGTGCCAGCAGCCAAGGTCGCACCCTCGGGAATGAGCAGTTCTTC. This codes for CASSQGRTLGNEQFF.